Shown below are 13 T cell receptor beta chains from a single sample sequenced in a study of cytomegalovirus exposure and HLA in healthy donors. Researchers ran the PCR with 60 Vbeta and 13 Jbeta primers. Profiled with immunoSEQ multiplex PCR; TCRdb holds only in-frame clones, not every one. The data show roughly 180,000 clones, less than 90% seen once. The sample taken for sequencing was PBMCs. All receptors derive from a boy aged 5 to 17 in good health and CMV-seronegative.

This clone turned up a few times. V is TRBV4-1 and J is TRBJ1-5, with D uncertain. Trimming stripped 0 bases from V and 5 bases from J, with 8 bases between. This CDR3 contains 14 residues. From germline, CDR1 is MGHRA and CDR2 YSYEKL. The DNA for the CDR3 is TGCGCCAGCAGCCAAGATCGGGGTTATCAGCCCCAGCATTTT. Its translation is CASSQDRGYQPQHF.

This chain joins TRBV4-3 and TRBJ1-2, with a weak D call TRBD1 (5 bases). There are 15 residues in the CDR3. The germline V gene has CDR1 LGHNA and CDR2 YSLEER. V lost 2 bases to trimming and J lost 7 bases, with 17 bases between them. This CDR3 reads CASSQTLAGLFGYTF. CDR3 coding DNA: TGCGCCAGCAGCCAAACCCTTGCAGGGCTCTTTGGCTACACCTTC.

In this sample, this clone turned up a few times. The chain recombines TRBV18 with TRBJ2-7, with TRBD2 matching over 10 bases. This CDR3 is 14 amino acids long. Unmatched junction bases numbered 3, after V lost 3 bases and J lost 4 bases. The germline gives CDR1 KGHSH, CDR2 LQKENI. CDR3 loop: CASSPGLASYEQYF. The CDR3 nucleotides are TGTGCCAGCTCACCGGGACTAGCGTCGTACGAGCAGTACTTC. Using reference TRBV18 and TRBJ2-7 for the parts outside the CDR3, the full variable domain is NAGVMQNPRHLVRRRGQEARLRCSPMKGHSHVYWYRQLPEEGLKFMVYLQKENIIDESGMPKERFSAEFPKEGPSILRIQQVVRGDSAAYFCASSPGLASYEQYFGPGTRLTVT.

The V gene is TRBV6-6, the J gene TRBJ2-3, with TRBD2 identical over 7 bases. From germline, CDR1 is MNHNY and CDR2 SVGAGI (reference sequence). The CDR3 is 15 residues long. The V gene end was trimmed by 5 bases and the J gene end by 1 base; junction bases not matched to a gene: 6. The CDR3 DNA is TGTGCCAGCAGTACCCTAGCGGCTGGCACAGATACGCAGTATTTT. Its protein is CASSTLAAGTDTQYF.

The chain combines TRBV6-6 with TRBJ2-5; D may be TRBD1 (5 bases). The germline V gene encodes CDR1 MNHNY and CDR2 SVGAGI (reference sequence). The V gene lost 6 bases and the J gene lost 2 bases, with 10 bases spanning the gap. CDR3 length: 13 amino acids. As DNA, the CDR3 is TGTGCCAGCAGCCGGACATTACAAGAGACCCAGTACTTC. Translation gives CASSRTLQETQYF.

This clone was picked up a small number of times. This chain links TRBV6-1 with TRBJ2-1; D possibly corresponds to TRBD1 (6 bases). The germline V and J ends were trimmed by 2 bases and 12 bases, with 11 bases remaining between them. CDR3 size: 12 residues. Germline V gene data show CDR1 as MNHNS and CDR2 as SASEGT. CDR3 bases: TGTGCCAGCAGTGAATCATGGACAGTGCAGTTCTTC. Translating it yields CASSESWTVQFF.

The chain has TRBV5-1 and TRBJ2-7, with TRBD2 matching over 13 bases. CDR1 is SGHRS, CDR2 YFSETQ, per germline. The CDR3 has 19 residues. Trimming took 4 bases from V and 2 from J; bases not matched to a gene: 15. CDR3 amino acids: CASSPTAGLAGVLPYEQYF. DNA of the CDR3: TGCGCCAGCAGCCCGACGGCAGGACTAGCGGGGGTCCTACCCTACGAGCAGTACTTC.

The rearrangement links TRBV11-2 to TRBJ1-2; 8 nucleotides align to TRBD1. The length of the CDR3 is 14 residues. Per the germline V gene, CDR1 is SGHAT and CDR2 is FQNNGV. V gave up 2 bases and J gave up 7 bases; unmatched junction bases: 6. CDR3 residues: CASSLSGQGFGYTF. The DNA for the CDR3 is TGTGCCAGCAGCTTATCAGGACAGGGATTTGGCTACACCTTC.

CDR3 coding DNA: TGTGCCAGCAGTACCATCCCCGGGATAGATGGCTACACCTTC. Protein product: CASSTIPGIDGYTF. The chain recombines TRBV27 with TRBJ1-2; D is undetermined. Germline assignment: CDR1 MNHEY and CDR2 SMNVEV (reference sequence). The CDR3 loop spans 14 amino acids. V lost 5 bases to trimming and J lost 6 bases, with 16 bases between them.

The chain combines TRBV5-6 with TRBJ1-2; TRBD1 matches 8 bases. The CDR3 consists of 14 residues. Unmatched junction bases numbered 6, after V lost 4 bases and J lost 4 bases. Germline CDR1 and CDR2: SGHDT and YYEEEE. CDR3 region: CASSADRVGYGYTF. CDR3 DNA sequence: TGTGCCAGCAGCGCGGACAGGGTAGGCTATGGCTACACCTTC.

Points on this clone: At one end the junction does not follow the germline gene, possibly because of a read error. The CDR3 sequence is CASSLAKDWSSYERYF. The CDR3 DNA sequence: TGTGCCAGCAGCTTGGCCAAGGACTGGAGCTCCTACGAGCGGTACTTC. The chain has TRBV5-6 and TRBJ2-7, with D tentatively TRBD2 (5 bases). This CDR3 spans 16 amino acids. The germline gives CDR1 SGHDT, CDR2 YYEEEE.

In regard to this clone: The junction shows a germline mismatch at one end, possibly a read error. The rearrangement links TRBV20-1 to TRBJ1-2, with D tentatively TRBD1 (6 bases). In germline, CDR1 is DFQATT, CDR2 SNEGSKA (reference sequence). CDR3 length: 11 amino acids. The chain's CDR3 is CRANEGEGYTF. Here the CDR3 DNA reads TGCAGGGCTAACGAGGGGGAGGGCTACACCTTC.

The chain joins TRBV27 to TRBJ2-7, with D possibly TRBD2 on 5 matching bases. CDR3 length: 16 amino acids. Trimming took 5 bases from V and 7 from J, leaving 24 bases between them. CDR1 and CDR2 (germline): MNHEY, SMNVEV (reference sequence). CDR3 in amino acids: CASSPIRQSGLGEQYF. As DNA, the CDR3 is TGTGCCAGCAGTCCCATCCGGCAGTCAGGACTTGGGGAGCAGTACTTC.